Listed here are 17 T cell receptor beta chains from one sample, sequenced in a study of blood T cell repertoires in COVID-19. Here immunoSEQ multiplex PCR was the method, and the copy in TCRdb shows in-frame clones only, minus some. The sample consists of about 430,000 clones, 80% to 90% of them appearing once. The sample comprised PBMCs or T cells enriched from blood (not recorded which). The origin of the receptors is a man aged 30-40 years who had recovered from COVID-19.

This chain links TRBV19 with TRBJ2-1; possible D gene TRBD2, 5 bases. Trimming shortened V by 3 bases and J by 5 bases, and 14 bases separated the two germline ends. The germline gives CDR1 LNHDA, CDR2 SQIVND (reference sequence). The length of the CDR3 is 15 residues. CDR3 amino acids: CASSISSSLHNEQFF. The CDR3 DNA reads TGTGCCAGTAGTATCTCATCTAGCCTACACAATGAGCAGTTCTTC.

The rearrangement joins TRBV5-4 to TRBJ1-5; D is perhaps TRBD1 (6 bases). V gave up 5 bases and J gave up 7 bases, with 10 bases separating them. The CDR3 is 12 amino acids. Per germline, CDR1 SGHNT and CDR2 YYREEE (reference sequence). CDR3 sequence reads: CASRLDSQPQHF. In DNA, the CDR3 is TGTGCCAGCAGACTGGACAGCCAGCCCCAGCATTTT.

The genes are TRBV15 and TRBJ1-4; D call uncertain. The CDR3 is 11 amino acids. Trimming cost V 9 bases and J 5 bases, with 7 bases left between them. Germline CDR1 and CDR2: LNHNV and YYDKDF (reference sequence). Here the CDR3 reads CATEANEKLFF. In nucleotides, the CDR3 is TGTGCCACGGAGGCGAATGAAAAACTGTTTTTT.

The chain carries TRBV5-1 and TRBJ1-2; 7 bases map to TRBD1. CDR1 is SGHRS and CDR2 is YFSETQ in the germline V gene. V lost 5 bases to trimming and J lost 3 bases; unmatched junction nucleotides: 4. The CDR3 has 13 residues. DNA of the CDR3: TGCGCCAGCAGACCCACAGGGGACTATGGCTACACCTTC. It codes for CASRPTGDYGYTF.

Note on this clone: Its ends do not fully match the called genes, so a read error is possible. The rearrangement uses TRBV11-3 and TRBJ2-1, with D tentatively TRBD2 (10 bases). This CDR3 has 20 amino acids. Germline V CDR1 and CDR2: SGHNT, YENEEA. The CDR3 DNA follows: TGTGCCAGCAGCCTAGAAGACAGGGGGGAGAGCGGGAGGGCCCACAATGAGCAGTTCTTC. This codes for CASSLEDRGESGRAHNEQFF.

This clone was recorded only once. V and J are TRBV3-1 (or the pseudogene TRBV3-2) and TRBJ1-6; a weak D match, TRBD1 (6 bases). V lost 4 bases to trimming and J lost 9 bases, with 19 bases between them. Germline CDR1 is LGHDT and CDR2 is YNNKEL (reference sequence). The CDR3 sequence is 16 residues long. The CDR3 bases are TGTGCCAGCAGCCCCCGGGGGGCCACGGGGGTTTCACCCCTCCACTTT. This codes for CASSPRGATGVSPLHF.

This clone was seen only once. This rearrangement joins TRBV27 to TRBJ1-1; D uncertain. Germline CDR1 and CDR2: MNHEY and SMNVEV (reference sequence). The V end lost 4 bases, the J end lost 4 bases, and 7 bases lay between the germline ends. The CDR3 has 12 residues. CDR3 sequence (DNA): TGTGCCAGCAGTTCTGAGGGCACTGAAGCTTTCTTT. Its protein is CASSSEGTEAFF.

The CDR3 nucleotides read TGCGCCAGCAGCCAAGGAACCCGGGTGGACATTCAGTACTTC. Translating gives CASSQGTRVDIQYF. The chain links TRBV4-1 to TRBJ2-4; D call uncertain. Trimming took off 1 base at V and 8 bases at J, with 12 bases between the two ends. CDR1 and CDR2 (germline): MGHRA, YSYEKL. CDR3 length: 14 amino acids.

This chain joins TRBV27 and TRBJ1-2; maybe TRBD1 (6 bases). Trimming removed 5 bases at V and 4 bases at J, with 11 bases between. The CDR3 runs 13 residues. Germline assignment: CDR1 MNHEY and CDR2 SMNVEV (reference sequence). The CDR3 reads CASSRGGGYGYTF. Written as DNA, the CDR3 is TGTGCCAGCAGTCGAGGGGGTGGCTATGGCTACACCTTC.

The rearrangement links TRBV7-2 to TRBJ2-1; D not resolved. Germline V gene data show CDR1 as SGHTA and CDR2 as FQGNSA. Trimming left V 1 base short and J 9 bases short, with 13 bases between. This CDR3 comprises 14 residues. For the CDR3, the DNA is TGTGCCAGCAGCTTAGATTATACCTCCAGTGAGCAGTTCTTC. It translates to CASSLDYTSSEQFF.

CDR3: CASTGQLNYGYTF. The CDR3 DNA reads as TGTGCCAGTACGGGACAGCTGAACTATGGCTACACCTTC. The chain employs TRBV19 and TRBJ1-2; 7 bases map to TRBD1. V was clipped by 7 bases and J by 2 bases; unmatched bases: 4. This CDR3 contains 13 residues. Germline lookup yields CDR1 LNHDA and CDR2 SQIVND (reference sequence).

This chain joins TRBV7-8 and TRBJ2-4; 8 nucleotides match TRBD1. CDR3 length: 15 amino acids. Per the germline V gene, CDR1 is SGHVS and CDR2 is FQNEAQ. V lost 5 bases, J lost 4 bases, and 7 bases stayed unmatched. The CDR3 protein is CASSPDRETKNIQYF. CDR3 coding DNA: TGTGCCAGCAGCCCGGACAGGGAGACGAAAAACATTCAGTACTTC.

The genes are TRBV5-1 and TRBJ1-1, with D possibly TRBD1 on 6 matching bases. CDR3 length: 13 amino acids. Germline CDR1 SGHRS, CDR2 YFSETQ. Trimming stripped 5 bases from V and 5 bases from J, with 13 bases between. The CDR3 reads CASRQGVGTEAFF. The CDR3 coding sequence is TGCGCCAGCAGACAGGGCGTGGGGACTGAAGCTTTCTTT.

The chain employs TRBV7-3 and TRBJ2-2; 9 positions agree with TRBD2. V lost 5 bases and J lost 5; bases outside the gene matches: 9. CDR1 SGHTA and CDR2 FQGTGA come from the germline V gene. The CDR3 covers 16 residues. CDR3 amino acids: CASSPIAGAYTGELFF. In DNA form, the CDR3 reads TGTGCCAGCAGCCCTATAGCGGGAGCGTATACCGGGGAGCTGTTTTTT.

Points on this clone: A read error may account for a junction end that differs from germline. J is TRBJ2-7 and V is TRBV7-3; the match to TRBD2 covers 10 bases. Per the germline V gene, CDR1 is SGHTA and CDR2 is FQGTGA. This CDR3 contains 15 residues. The CDR3 loop reads CANSLTLAGRGEQYF. Here the CDR3 DNA reads TGTGCCAACAGCTTAACACTAGCGGGAAGAGGCGAGCAGTACTTC.

This clone was observed a handful of times. For the CDR3, the DNA is TGCGCCAGCAGCTTTGCGGAGAACACTGAAGCTTTCTTT. Amino acid sequence: CASSFAENTEAFF. The chain links TRBV5-1 to TRBJ1-1; D not certain. The CDR3 is 13 amino acids. CDR1 and CDR2 from the germline V gene are SGHRS and YFSETQ. V was shortened by 2 bases and J by 1 base, with 6 bases between the two germline ends.

The genes are TRBV6-5 and TRBJ1-5; D not certain. Deletions cut 0 bases from V and 6 bases from J, with 6 bases between. The CDR3 consists of 13 residues. Germline V gene data show CDR1 as MNHEY and CDR2 as SVGAGI. The CDR3 is CASSYSQLQPQHF. CDR3 bases: TGTGCCAGCAGTTACTCACAGCTTCAGCCCCAGCATTTT.